The following is a T cell receptor (beta chain) sequence with its context. The antigen remains unidentified. The data were obtained in a study of T cell responses to AZD1222 COVID-19 vaccine. General study findings and limits: Unmutated regions of variants are reportedly targeted by nearly half of spike-specific TCRs.

Sequencing used immunoSEQ multiplex PCR; TCRdb keeps in-frame clones, though not all of them. The sample includes 150,000 to 200,000 clones, approximately 94% of them seen just once. Germline assignment: CDR1 KGHSY and CDR2 FQNENV. The CDR3 is made up of 15 amino acids. The V end lost 0 bases, the J end lost 5 bases, and 13 bases lay between the germline ends. The rearrangement joins TRBV16 to TRBJ1-1, with D perhaps TRBD1 (5 bases). This TCR was recovered from an adult who received the AZD1222 COVID-19 vaccine. The starting material was peripheral blood, obtained 28 days after the second AZD1222 dose. DNA for the CDR3: TGTGCCAGCAGCCAATCGAGCCAGGGTGTGACTGAAGCTTTCTTT. Amino acid sequence: CASSQSSQGVTEAFF.